This T cell receptor (beta chain) originates from a study of blood T cell repertoires in COVID-19 (TCRdb year 2020). Regarding the study in general: Samples covering the acute and convalescent phases of COVID-19 were provided by collaborators in the United States, Italy and Spain. The prospective study material was composed of cDNA or gDNA derived from T cells, B-cell-depleted T cells, or PBMCs. Deeply sampled blood TCRbeta repertoires from subjects exposed to, actively infected with, or recovered from COVID-19 were included in the dataset. The repertoires were made available in a free public database intended to serve as a resource for research on the immune response to SARS-CoV-2. Samples came from the ongoing ImmuneRACE study (first 160 participants) plus 1,254 subjects from 6 global collaborators. The sample metadata nearly always contained a de-identified subject ID, COVID-19 status, age in years and sex. Where available, HLA class I and class II types were obtained from metadata supplied by the sample provider rather than from assay-based typing. Study-wide findings and limitations: The quantity of clinical and demographic metadata differed by source and by participant and was supplied without curation.

With respect to this clone: No cognate antigen has been identified for it. No much larger clonotype is one base removed from it; base qualities were not supplied.

TCRbeta CDR3 regions were amplified from genomic DNA using the immunoSEQ Assay, a bias-controlled multiplex PCR. Per the authors' processing: The number of nucleated cells in each sample was estimated by amplification of reference gene primers within the assay. To quantify the absolute abundance of each unique TCRbeta CDR3 rearrangement, sequence reads were collapsed and filtered. For each sample, productive Simpson clonality was calculated by taking the square root of Simpson's diversity index across productive rearrangements. In its TCRdb copy, this immuneACCESS table keeps in-frame sequences only and misses some clones. Where compared with another copy, unresolved V genes explain less than half of these, and the others have no known cause. The V and J calls and clone size are taken from that table; D and trimming were inferred from the DNA. The table for this sample lists 220,000 or so clones; 90% of them were counted only once. Around 16% of the sample comes from the top ten.

V is shortened by 6 bases, J by 6 bases, and the region joining them spans 18 bases. Measured from the cysteine to the phenylalanine, the CDR3 is 14 residues long. The read is trimmed to its CDR3 DNA, 42 bases read in frame from base 1. CDR1 and CDR2 are read off the germline V gene (reference sequence) as SGHNT and YYREEE. Participants in the prospective study were aged roughly 18 to 95 years, lived in 20 to 25 United States geographic areas, and enrolled through a virtual design. In the prospective study, participants were assigned to cohorts based on the clinical history participants reported in a screening survey and a study questionnaire. Exposed participants had been in contact, within 2 weeks of entering the study, with a person who had a PCR-confirmed or clinician-diagnosed case of COVID-19. Each participant in the prospective study had whole blood, serum and a nasopharyngeal or oropharyngeal swab collected by mobile phlebotomists. Additional blood draws and questionnaires over an approximately 2-month period could optionally be provided by prospective study participants. Before DNA extraction, prospective study blood samples were shipped either frozen or at room temperature.

The V and J genes are TRBV5-4 and TRBJ1-2; the D gene is possibly TRBD1, with 5 bases matching. The TCR originated in a man younger than 40 who had been exposed to COVID-19. The sequencing sample was made of PBMCs or T cells enriched from blood (not recorded which). The DNA reads TGTGCCAGCACCTCGAAGGAGTCGGGGGATGGCTACACCTTC. It translates as CASTSKESGDGYTF.